Sequencing of this T cell receptor beta chain was carried out in a study of blood T cell repertoires in COVID-19. Overall study: Sites across the United States, Italy and Spain contributed samples from acute and convalescent COVID-19. T cells, B-cell-depleted T cells, or PBMCs provided the cDNA or gDNA that served as material.

The germline V gene encodes CDR1 MNHEY and CDR2 SVGAGI. The ends were cut back, 7 bases at V and 6 bases at J, with 16 bases in the middle. The CDR3 has 14 residues. The authors' processing: Amplified reference gene primers provided the basis for estimating nucleated cell counts. Clones were sequenced by immunoSEQ multiplex PCR, and TCRdb holds only the in-frame ones, with some missing. That table gives V, J and clone size, and the DNA gave D and trimming. The repertoire holds about 13,000 clones, with around 90% as singletons. This sequence joins TRBV6-5 and TRBJ2-1, with D possibly being TRBD2 (6 bases). Source material: peripheral blood. The receptor's source is a human donor with active COVID-19. The donor label of this sample is uncertain. This CDR3 is CASNLGPGGNEQFF. The CDR3 nucleotides are TGTGCCAGCAACTTGGGTCCCGGGGGCAATGAGCAGTTCTTC.